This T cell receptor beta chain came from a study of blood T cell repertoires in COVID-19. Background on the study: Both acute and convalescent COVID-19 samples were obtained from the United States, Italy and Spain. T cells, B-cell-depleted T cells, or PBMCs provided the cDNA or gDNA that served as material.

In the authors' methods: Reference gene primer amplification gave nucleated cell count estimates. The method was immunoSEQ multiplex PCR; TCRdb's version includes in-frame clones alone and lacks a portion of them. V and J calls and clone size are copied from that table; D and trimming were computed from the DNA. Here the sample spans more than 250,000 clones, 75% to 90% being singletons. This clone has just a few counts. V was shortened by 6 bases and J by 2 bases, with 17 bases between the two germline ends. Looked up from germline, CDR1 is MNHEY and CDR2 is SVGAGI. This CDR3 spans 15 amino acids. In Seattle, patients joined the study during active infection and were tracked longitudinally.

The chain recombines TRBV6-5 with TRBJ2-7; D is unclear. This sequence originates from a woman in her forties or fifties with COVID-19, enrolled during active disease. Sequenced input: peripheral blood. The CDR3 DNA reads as TGTGCCAGCAGACCAAGTTTATCTCGGGCCTACGAGCAGTACTTC. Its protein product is CASRPSLSRAYEQYF.